This record looks at one TCR beta chain sequence and its context. The table came from immunoSEQ multiplex PCR; TCRdb's copy has only in-frame clones and leaves some out. Of over 90,000 clones in the sample, 81% are singletons; the top ten hold roughly 25%. This record comes from a study of blood T cell repertoires in COVID-19. Study details: Spain, Italy and the United States supplied samples that represented acute and convalescent COVID-19. The cDNA or gDNA used as material had been derived from T cells, B-cell-depleted T cells, or PBMCs.

The CDR3 is 12 residues long. The ends were cut back, 5 bases at V and 4 bases at J, with 8 bases in the middle. Germline CDR1 is LNHDA and CDR2 is SQIVND (reference sequence). The sequence derives from an elderly man with active or convalescent COVID-19. This chain connects TRBV19 to TRBJ1-1; D is ambiguous. Sequenced sample: peripheral blood. The chain's CDR3 is CASSVAGTEAFF. In DNA, the CDR3 is TGTGCCAGTAGTGTTGCGGGCACTGAAGCTTTCTTT.